What follows is one T cell receptor (beta chain) and its context. Antigen unknown. This record comes from a study of CD8 T cells in ankylosing spondylitis. Study results and caveats: One TCR beta motif, made up of roughly 8 highly homologous variants, appeared characteristic of ankylosing spondylitis blood. Disease-linked clones were reportedly significantly enriched in matched ankylosing spondylitis synovial fluid.

Quantitative molecular-barcoded 5'-RACE generated the TCR beta libraries. TCRdb reprocessed the 5' RACE reads with MiXCR, giving one entry per CDR3 protein. The sample records a few hundred thousand distinct CDR3 sequences, 7.3% being singletons. The V gene lost 1 base and the J gene lost 6 bases, with 8 bases spanning the gap. Germline V gene sequence: CDR1 MNHEY, CDR2 SVGAGI. The CDR3 runs to 13 residues. The sequence came from a male donor with ankylosing spondylitis. The sample was blood, either unsorted or a sorted T cell fraction (not recorded which). The chain combines TRBV6-5 with TRBJ2-3; D remains unclear. The CDR3 nucleotides read TGTGCCAGCAGTTACTATTGGGCGGATACGCAGTATTTT. Amino acid sequence: CASSYYWADTQYF.